Below, 3 T cell receptor beta chains from the same sample are listed, as sequenced in a study of blood T cell repertoires in COVID-19. Produced via immunoSEQ multiplex PCR; TCRdb's table is partial and in-frame only. Of some 100,000 clones in the sample, approximately 86% were seen once. Material for sequencing was peripheral blood. The receptors stem from a man in his fifties or sixties with active or convalescent COVID-19.

The rearrangement uses TRBV7-6 and TRBJ2-3; 11 bases fit TRBD2. Germline values: CDR1 SGHVS, CDR2 FNYEAQ. Trimming cost V 1 base and J 3 bases; bases outside gene matches: 0. CDR3 length equals 15 residues. As DNA, the CDR3 is TGTGCCAGCAGCTTAGGACTAGCGGGAACAGATACGCAGTATTTT. It is translated as CASSLGLAGTDTQYF.

The genes are TRBV12-3 or TRBV12-4 and TRBJ1-2; possible D gene TRBD1, 6 bases. V was shortened by 6 bases and J by 5 bases, with 7 bases between the two germline ends. There are 11 residues in the CDR3. The chain's CDR3 is CASRTGYGYTF. CDR3 nucleotides: TGTGCCAGCAGGACAGGTTATGGCTACACCTTC.

The chain links TRBV5-1 to TRBJ2-3, with TRBD1 matching 9 bases. The CDR3 extends over 15 amino acids. With 4 bases clipped from V and 4 bases from J, the junction kept 7 bases outside the gene matches. Germline CDR1 is SGHRS and CDR2 is YFSETQ. The CDR3 DNA is TGCGCCAGCAGCCCCGGGACAGGGATCTCAGATACGCAGTATTTT. This codes for CASSPGTGISDTQYF.